The 24 T cell receptor beta chains reported below all come from one sample, sequenced in a study of a mutant IDH1 vaccine in newly diagnosed glioma. Antigens for these TCRs are unknown. Using immunoSEQ multiplex PCR, the repertoire was profiled, and TCRdb retains in-frame clones only, with some absent. In the table there are about 68,000 clones, 84% of which are singletons. Time point: week 35, safety follow-up. Topical imiquimod was applied with each vaccine dose, which held 300 ug of mutant IDH1 20-mer peptide. The material was PBMCs, obtained from a glioma patient whose treatment included an IDH1 peptide vaccine. Receptor source: a man aged 18 to 29 with glioma.

The CDR3 loop reads CATSSRMDVNTEAFF. The CDR3 nucleotides read TGTGCCACCAGCAGCCGTATGGACGTGAACACTGAAGCTTTCTTT. The rearrangement uses TRBV15 and TRBJ1-1; the D is unclear. Germline V gene sequence: CDR1 LNHNV, CDR2 YYDKDF (reference sequence). V lost 3 bases to trimming and J lost 0 bases, with 11 bases between them. CDR3 size: 15 residues.

The gene calls are TRBV18 and TRBJ1-4, with a tentative D call TRBD1 (5 bases). Trimming shortened V by 0 bases and J by 8 bases, and 16 bases separated the two germline ends. The CDR3 length is 16 residues. Germline CDR1 and CDR2: KGHSH and LQKENI. The DNA for the CDR3 is TGTGCCAGCTCACCACCGAGGGGTTTAGGGTCAGAAAAACTGTTTTTT. This encodes CASSPPRGLGSEKLFF.

This clone occurred a few times. The CDR3 DNA is TGTGCCAGCAGCTTAACACATGGCAGGTACAATGAGCAGTTCTTC. Encoded protein: CASSLTHGRYNEQFF. This chain connects TRBV7-3 to TRBJ2-1; no clear D gene. The germline V and J ends were trimmed by 0 bases and 4 bases, with 10 bases remaining between them. In germline, CDR1 is SGHTA, CDR2 FQGTGA. The CDR3 has 15 residues.

The gene calls are TRBV27 and TRBJ1-1, with a tentative D call TRBD1 (5 bases). CDR1 MNHEY and CDR2 SMNVEV come from the germline V gene (reference sequence). V shed 5 bases and J shed 1 base, with 11 bases lying between them. This CDR3 is 14 amino acids long. The CDR3 region has the DNA TGTGCCAGCAGTCTACAGGCCTCGAACACTGAAGCTTTCTTT. Its protein is CASSLQASNTEAFF.

This clone was seen a single time. V gene TRBV11-2 combines with J gene TRBJ2-7; a possible D gene is TRBD2 (5 bases). This CDR3 has 12 residues. CDR1 SGHAT and CDR2 FQNNGV come from the germline V gene. Trimming removed 2 bases at V and 7 bases at J, with 9 bases between. The DNA of the CDR3 is TGTGCCAGCAGCTTACGGGAAATGGAGCAGTACTTC. Translating it yields CASSLREMEQYF. Full variable domain (remainder filled in from reference TRBV11-2 and TRBJ2-7): EAGVAQSPRYKIIEKRQSVAFWCNPISGHATLYWYQQILGQGPKLLIQFQNNGVVDDSQLPKDRFSAERLKGVDSTLKIQPAKLEDSAVYLCASSLREMEQYFGPGTRLTVT.

This rearrangement joins TRBV10-3 to TRBJ1-1; D unclear. Trimming pared 10 bases from V and 0 bases from J, leaving 6 bases between. This CDR3 has 11 amino acids. The V gene's germline CDR1 is ENHRY and CDR2 SYGVKD. The CDR3 nucleotides are TGTGCCACCGGGATGAACACTGAAGCTTTCTTT. Translation gives CATGMNTEAFF.

In regard to this clone: The junction departs from germline at one end; a sequencing error may be responsible. The chain links TRBV7-7 to TRBJ2-1; D is undetermined. CDR3 length: 13 amino acids. Germline V gene data show CDR1 as SSHAT and CDR2 as FNYEAQ (reference sequence). The DNA for the CDR3 is TGTGCTAGCAGCTTAGGTGACTACAATGAGCAGTTCTTC. It yields the protein CASSLGDYNEQFF.

The chain combines TRBV18 with TRBJ2-7; TRBD1 matches at 9 bases. The CDR3 loop spans 14 amino acids. The germline V gene has CDR1 KGHSH and CDR2 LQKENI. V shed 6 bases, J shed 2 bases, and the junction held 5 bases outside the gene matches. As DNA, the CDR3 is TGTGCCAGCTCCCGGGACAGGGATACCTACGAGCAGTACTTC. Translated, it gives CASSRDRDTYEQYF.

The gene calls are TRBV7-9 and TRBJ2-2; maybe TRBD1 (6 bases). The CDR3 is made up of 15 amino acids. Trimming took 5 bases from V and 7 from J, leaving 17 bases between them. Germline CDR1 and CDR2: SEHNR and FQNEAQ (reference sequence). Written as DNA, the CDR3 is TGTGCCAGCAGCCTGACAGGACGACCCTACGGGGAGCTGTTTTTT. It encodes CASSLTGRPYGELFF.

V usage is TRBV4-3 and J usage is TRBJ1-2, with 7 nucleotides matching TRBD1. The CDR3 consists of 12 residues. The germline CDR1 and CDR2 sequences are LGHNA and YSLEER. The V gene end was trimmed by 3 bases and the J gene end by 5 bases; junction bases not matched to a gene: 0. This CDR3 is CASSQTGYGYTF. The CDR3 DNA follows: TGCGCCAGCAGCCAGACAGGGTATGGCTACACCTTC.

The chain joins TRBV5-1 to TRBJ2-2, with 7 bases that match TRBD2. Germline V gene data show CDR1 as SGHRS and CDR2 as YFSETQ. The CDR3 sequence is 15 residues long. The ends lost 2 bases at V and 4 bases at J; junction bases unmatched: 5. The CDR3 spells CASSFESGGTGELFF. CDR3 bases: TGCGCCAGCAGCTTTGAGTCGGGGGGCACCGGGGAGCTGTTTTTT.

As DNA, the CDR3 is TGTGCCAGCAGCCCGGGGACTAGCGGGAGGGCCAAGAATGAGCAGTTCTTC. Residues: CASSPGTSGRAKNEQFF. The V call is TRBV7-8, the J call TRBJ2-1, with 16 nucleotides matching TRBD2. The ends lost 5 bases at V and 7 bases at J; junction bases unmatched: 8. The CDR3 covers 17 residues. The V gene's germline CDR1 is SGHVS and CDR2 FQNEAQ.

The CDR3 is CASSPRGGPSYEQYF. The CDR3 DNA sequence: TGTGCCAGCAGTCCCAGGGGAGGCCCCTCCTACGAGCAGTACTTC. The chain joins TRBV27 to TRBJ2-7, with D possibly being TRBD1 or TRBD2 (6 bases each). The V gene's germline CDR1 is MNHEY and CDR2 SMNVEV (reference sequence). The CDR3 sequence is 15 residues long. Deletions cut 5 bases from V and 0 bases from J, with 14 bases between.

The gene calls are TRBV7-2 and TRBJ1-1; TRBD1 is a possible D gene (5 bases). This CDR3 has 12 amino acids. Germline V lookup: CDR1 SGHTA, CDR2 FQGNSA. Between the trimmed V and J ends, which lost 5 bases and 6 bases, there was a span of 10 bases. The CDR3 loop is CASSRGWAEAFF. CDR3 coding DNA: TGTGCCAGCAGCCGGGGGTGGGCTGAAGCTTTCTTT.

This clone has a single count. The chain couples TRBV21-1 to TRBJ2-7; the D call TRBD2 from the table was never checked on the DNA. TRBV21-1 has pseudogene status. This CDR3 region has 14 residues. The CDR3, as DNA: TGTGCCAGCAGCAAAGAACCCGGGTCCGGCGAGCAGTACTTC. Translated: CASSKEPGSGEQYF.

V usage is TRBV15 and J usage is TRBJ1-2; D gene unclear. CDR1 LNHNV and CDR2 YYDKDF come from the germline V gene (reference sequence). Trimming took 1 base from V and 10 from J, leaving 13 bases between them. The CDR3 sequence is 13 residues long. In nucleotides, the CDR3 is TGTGCCACCAGCAGAGGTTGGAACACCTTCTACACCTTC. It yields the protein CATSRGWNTFYTF. Complete variable domain (other parts from reference TRBV15 and TRBJ1-2): DAMVIQNPRYQVTQFGKPVTLSCSQTLNHNVMYWYQQKSSQAPKLLFHYYDKDFNNEADTPDNFQSRRPNTSFCFLDIRSPGLGDTAMYLCATSRGWNTFYTFGSGTRLTVV.

The CDR3 DNA follows: TGTGCCAGCAGTTTTCGTAATTCACCCCTCCACTTT. As protein: CASSFRNSPLHF. The V call is TRBV27, the J call TRBJ1-6; D gene ambiguous. The CDR3 has 12 amino acids. Germline V gene sequence: CDR1 MNHEY, CDR2 SMNVEV (reference sequence). Between the trimmed V and J ends, which lost 3 bases and 6 bases, there was a span of 3 bases.

V usage is TRBV7-6 and J usage is TRBJ2-7; a possible D gene is TRBD1 (5 bases). This CDR3 region has 13 residues. Trimming left V 5 bases short and J 3 bases short, with 11 bases between. Germline V gene lookup returns CDR1 SGHVS and CDR2 FNYEAQ. CDR3: CASSPWQGYEQYF. DNA of the CDR3: TGTGCCAGCAGCCCTTGGCAGGGCTACGAGCAGTACTTC.

The rearrangement joins TRBV7-2 to TRBJ2-7; TRBD1 might be the D (6 bases). Germline CDR1 and CDR2: SGHTA and FQGNSA. This CDR3 comprises 16 residues. The V and J ends lost 4 bases and 3 bases respectively, with 19 bases between them. The DNA for the CDR3 is TGTGCCAGCAGCTCCGGCTTGGGCAGGGGCTACTACGAGCAGTACTTC. The encoded protein is CASSSGLGRGYYEQYF.

The chain uses TRBV10-3 and TRBJ1-3; weak D call: TRBD1 (6 bases). Germline V lookup: CDR1 ENHRY, CDR2 SYGVKD. Between the trimmed V and J ends, which lost 4 bases and 0 bases, there was a span of 13 bases. The CDR3 is made up of 16 amino acids. The CDR3: CAISGGPPLSGNTIYF. DNA for the CDR3: TGTGCCATCAGTGGGGGGCCACCACTCTCTGGAAACACCATATATTTT.

V usage is TRBV6-5 and J usage is TRBJ1-4, with D maybe TRBD1 (5 bases). Germline V lookup: CDR1 MNHEY, CDR2 SVGAGI. The CDR3 runs to 12 residues. Trimming shortened V by 6 bases and J by 10 bases, and 12 bases separated the two germline ends. The CDR3 sequence is CASSVPQGKLFF. The CDR3, as DNA: TGTGCCAGCAGCGTTCCCCAGGGAAAACTGTTTTTT.

The V and J genes are TRBV30 and TRBJ1-5, with D unresolved. V lost 2 bases, J lost 3 bases, and 11 bases lay in between. In germline, CDR1 is GTSNPN, CDR2 SVGIG (reference sequence). The length of the CDR3 is 14 residues. CDR3 region: CAWSSGSFNQPQHF. CDR3 DNA sequence: TGTGCCTGGAGTTCCGGGTCCTTCAATCAGCCCCAGCATTTT.

V and J are TRBV5-1 and TRBJ2-5; D gene uncertain. V was trimmed by 4 bases and J by 5 bases, leaving 9 bases between them. Germline V gene sequence: CDR1 SGHRS, CDR2 YFSETQ. The CDR3 is made up of 12 amino acids. CDR3 nucleotide sequence: TGCGCCAGCAGCCTATCTGGGGAGACCCAGTACTTC. Protein product: CASSLSGETQYF.

V and J are TRBV7-8 and TRBJ2-2, with TRBD1 matching over 8 bases. The germline V gene encodes CDR1 SGHVS and CDR2 FQNEAQ. V lost 5 bases, J lost 5 bases, and 7 bases stayed unmatched. The CDR3 totals 15 residues. CDR3 sequence: CASSRDRGLTGELFF. The CDR3 DNA reads as TGTGCCAGCAGCCGTGACAGGGGTCTGACCGGGGAGCTGTTTTTT.